The 13 T cell receptor beta chains listed next were all sequenced from one sample in a study of T-cell reconstitution after alpha-beta-depleted transplantation in children. TCRbeta library preparation incorporated unique molecular identifiers. From the PCR reads, TCRdb called clonotypes with MiXCR, one entry per CDR3 protein. The repertoire has fewer than 700,000 distinct CDR3 sequences, 10% to 15% of them found once; the top ten carry about 2.2%. Sequencing used PBMCs, mostly from graft donor cells, obtained 360 days after TCRalphabeta/CD19-depleted stem cell transplant. These receptors were taken from a male patient younger than 18 who had a stem cell transplant for acute myeloid leukemia, so the T cells may come from the graft donor.

In this sample, this clonotype turned up a few times. This chain uses TRBV4-2 with TRBJ2-5; D may be TRBD2 (6 bases). The germline V gene has CDR1 LGHNA and CDR2 YNFKEQ. V lost 0 bases and J 3 bases, leaving 14 bases between the germline ends. The CDR3 spans 16 residues. The CDR3 DNA follows: TGTGCCAGCAGCCAAGAGGGGGGAACTAGGGAAGAGACCCAGTACTTC. It translates to CASSQEGGTREETQYF.

In this sample, this clonotype turned up once. The rearrangement uses TRBV14 and TRBJ2-7; the D gene is possibly TRBD2 (6 bases). Trimming shortened V by 3 bases and J by 1 base, and 13 bases separated the two germline ends. CDR1 is SGHDN and CDR2 is FVKESK in the germline V gene. The length of the CDR3 is 15 residues. Written as DNA, the CDR3 is TGTGCCAGCAGCCATCGGCAGGAGGGTTCCTACGAGCAGTACTTC. This sequence encodes CASSHRQEGSYEQYF.

The chain employs TRBV11-2 and TRBJ2-1; the D call may be TRBD1 or TRBD2 (5 bases each). Per germline, CDR1 SGHAT and CDR2 FQNNGV. CDR3 length equals 15 residues. V lost 3 bases and J lost 7, with 16 bases in between. The CDR3 loop reads CASSLPGPRLNEQFF. The DNA for the CDR3 is TGTGCCAGCAGCTTGCCGGGGCCGAGACTTAATGAGCAGTTCTTC.

V usage is TRBV29-1 and J usage is TRBJ2-1, with TRBD2 matching over 9 bases. V was clipped by 5 bases and J by 4 bases; unmatched bases: 12. CDR1 is SQVTM, CDR2 ANQGSEA, per germline. The CDR3 loop spans 16 amino acids. The CDR3 sequence is CSVSPSAGGAYNEQFF. The CDR3 region has the DNA TGCAGCGTTTCCCCCTCAGCGGGAGGAGCGTACAATGAGCAGTTCTTC.

The sample holds a few counts of this clonotype. This chain uses TRBV28 with TRBJ2-1, with 8 bases aligning to TRBD2. The CDR3 totals 15 residues. CDR1 is MDHEN and CDR2 is SYDVKM in the germline V gene. The ends lost 6 bases at V and 3 bases at J; junction bases unmatched: 7. CDR3 in amino acids: CASRPGLVIYNEQFF. The CDR3 nucleotides are TGTGCCAGCAGGCCGGGACTAGTGATCTACAATGAGCAGTTCTTC. Filled out from reference TRBV28 and TRBJ2-1, the complete variable domain reads DVKVTQSSRYLVKRTGEKVFLECVQDMDHENMFWYRQDPGLGLRLIYFSYDVKMKEKGDIPEGYSVSREKKERFSLILESASTNQTSMYLCASRPGLVIYNEQFFGPGTRLTVL.

The sample holds many counts of this clonotype. V gene TRBV20-1 combines with J gene TRBJ2-1; 10 bases align to TRBD2. Germline V gives CDR1 DFQATT, CDR2 SNEGSKA (reference sequence). The CDR3 covers 15 residues. V lost 7 bases and J lost 3; bases outside the gene matches: 9. The CDR3 protein is CSGSGRAVSYNEQFF. The CDR3 nucleotides read TGCAGTGGGAGCGGGAGGGCCGTGAGCTACAATGAGCAGTTCTTC.

The genes are TRBV10-3 and TRBJ2-5; D ambiguous. The germline V gene has CDR1 ENHRY and CDR2 SYGVKD. The CDR3 runs 13 residues. V lost 10 bases and J 6 bases, leaving 18 bases between the germline ends. This CDR3 is CANEVKSWKTQYF. CDR3 coding DNA: TGTGCCAACGAGGTCAAGTCATGGAAGACCCAGTACTTC.

This clonotype came up a few times. The chain couples TRBV28 to TRBJ1-1, with 9 nucleotides matching TRBD1. CDR1 and CDR2 (germline): MDHEN, SYDVKM. This CDR3 has 14 residues. V was pared by 6 bases and J by 6 bases, with 8 bases of the junction left unmatched. The DNA of the CDR3 is TGTGCCAGCAGATTACAGGGGGCTAAACCTGAAGCTTTCTTT. Translated: CASRLQGAKPEAFF.

As to this clonotype: It may be a read error: a sequence one base away is much more abundant. The chain links TRBV29-1 to TRBJ2-7; D is perhaps TRBD1 or TRBD2 (5 bases each). V shed 5 bases and J shed 3 bases, with 20 bases lying between them. The germline V gene encodes CDR1 SQVTM and CDR2 ANQGSEA. The length of the CDR3 is 15 residues. CDR3 protein: CSVQTGTPMGYEQYF. DNA of the CDR3: TGCAGCGTTCAAACCGGGACGCCGATGGGCTACGAGCAGTACTTC.

This clonotype has more than one count but fewer than ten. This chain connects TRBV7-2 to TRBJ2-7; 9 bases agree with TRBD2. Germline CDR1 and CDR2: SGHTA and FQGNSA. This CDR3 contains 16 residues. V was pared by 2 bases and J by 6 bases, with 11 bases of the junction left unmatched. CDR3 sequence reads: CASSLRLAGLSPEQYF. CDR3 coding DNA: TGTGCCAGCAGCTTAAGGCTAGCGGGACTCTCCCCCGAGCAGTACTTC.

This rearrangement joins TRBV5-1 to TRBJ2-7; D is unresolved. The CDR3 consists of 15 residues. V was trimmed by 1 base and J by 2 bases, leaving 13 bases between them. Germline V lookup: CDR1 SGHRS, CDR2 YFSETQ. This chain's CDR3 is CASSLSSWGTYEQYF. Here the CDR3 DNA reads TGCGCCAGCAGCTTGTCGTCGTGGGGTACCTACGAGCAGTACTTC.

This clonotype has more than one count but fewer than ten. The rearrangement links TRBV6-4 to TRBJ2-1; weak D call: TRBD2 (6 bases). In germline, CDR1 is MRHNA, CDR2 SNTAGT. V lost 10 bases and J 4 bases, leaving 20 bases between the germline ends. The CDR3 length is 15 residues. Here the CDR3 DNA reads TGTGCCACTGCTATGGAGGGGAACGGGTACAATGAGCAGTTCTTC. It codes for CATAMEGNGYNEQFF.

Many counts were recorded for this clonotype. CDR3 nucleotide sequence: TGCGCCAGCAGCCAAGATATAGGGCGGGAAGAGCTGTTTTTT. Its protein product is CASSQDIGREELFF. V usage is TRBV4-1 and J usage is TRBJ2-2; D might be TRBD2 (6 bases). The CDR3 is 14 amino acids. With 0 bases removed from V and 11 bases from J, the gap between germline ends came to 13 bases. Germline values: CDR1 MGHRA, CDR2 YSYEKL.